Listed here are 27 T cell receptor beta chains from one sample, sequenced in a study of blood T cell repertoires in COVID-19. Produced via immunoSEQ multiplex PCR; TCRdb's table is partial and in-frame only. The table has hundreds of thousands of clones, around 88% seen once. Sequencing was performed on peripheral blood. The receptors stem from a woman between 65 and 79 years old with COVID-19, enrolled during active disease.

The chain combines TRBV18 with TRBJ1-5, with 8 bases matching TRBD1. J gave up 5 bases and V 2 bases, and 5 bases lay outside the gene matches. CDR1 and CDR2 from the germline V gene are KGHSH and LQKENI. There are 15 residues in the CDR3. This CDR3 is CASSPNRGEDQPQHF. In DNA form, the CDR3 reads TGTGCCAGCTCACCAAACAGGGGGGAGGATCAGCCCCAGCATTTT.

The chain is built from TRBV5-1 and TRBJ2-7; 7 bases align to TRBD2. The trim removed 1 base at V and 6 bases at J, leaving 4 bases unmatched. CDR3 length equals 13 residues. In germline, CDR1 is SGHRS, CDR2 YFSETQ. CDR3 DNA sequence: TGCGCCAGCAGCTTGCGACTAGCCACCGAGCAGTACTTC. Protein: CASSLRLATEQYF.

This sequence joins TRBV24-1 and TRBJ1-1, with no clear D. V shed 12 bases and J shed 1 base, with 11 bases lying between them. The CDR3 runs to 12 residues. Germline V gene sequence: CDR1 KGHDR, CDR2 SFDVKD. CDR3: CASDPGNTEAFF. Here the CDR3 DNA reads TGTGCCTCAGACCCAGGGAACACTGAAGCTTTCTTT.

The rearrangement joins TRBV29-1 to TRBJ2-3; no clear D. Germline V lookup: CDR1 SQVTM, CDR2 ANQGSEA. Trimming shortened V by 3 bases and J by 1 base, and 11 bases separated the two germline ends. CDR3 length: 14 amino acids. CDR3 sequence reads: CSVDGQGGTDTQYF. CDR3 coding DNA: TGCAGCGTTGACGGTCAAGGAGGCACAGATACGCAGTATTTT.

This clone was found a few times. V usage is TRBV5-1 and J usage is TRBJ1-6, with D perhaps TRBD1 (6 bases). From germline, CDR1 is SGHRS and CDR2 YFSETQ. The V gene lost 0 bases and the J gene lost 10 bases, with 14 bases spanning the gap. This CDR3 comprises 15 residues. The CDR3 loop reads CASSLAGEHRSPLHF. The CDR3 nucleotides are TGCGCCAGCAGCTTGGCAGGGGAGCATAGGTCACCCCTCCACTTT.

The chain uses TRBV3-1 (or the pseudogene TRBV3-2) and TRBJ2-2; 7 bases are a match to TRBD1. After removal of 0 bases from V and 7 bases from J, the junction contained 5 bases not matched to a gene. Germline CDR1 and CDR2: LGHDT and YNNKEL (reference sequence). CDR3 length: 15 residues. The CDR3 bases are TGTGCCAGCAGCCAAGATAACAGGGGCAACGGGGAGCTGTTTTTT. Its protein is CASSQDNRGNGELFF.

V and J are TRBV6-5 and TRBJ1-1, with D perhaps TRBD1 (6 bases). Germline V gene data show CDR1 as MNHEY and CDR2 as SVGAGI. V was cut by 6 bases and J by 3 bases, with 17 bases left in between. There are 15 residues in the CDR3. CDR3 bases: TGTGCCAGCAGGTGGACAGAGAGTTCGTACACTGAAGCTTTCTTT. This encodes CASRWTESSYTEAFF.

The V and J genes are TRBV4-3 and TRBJ1-1, with a tentative D call TRBD1 (6 bases). The ends were cut back, 3 bases at V and 0 bases at J, with 8 bases in the middle. CDR1 LGHNA and CDR2 YSLEER come from the germline V gene. The length of the CDR3 is 14 residues. The CDR3, as DNA: TGCGCCAGCAGCCAGACAGGTCTGAACACTGAAGCTTTCTTT. It translates to CASSQTGLNTEAFF.

Only one count was recorded for this clone. The chain couples TRBV19 to TRBJ1-1; D is unresolved. Trimming removed 0 bases from V and 11 bases from J, with 13 bases in between. Germline V lookup: CDR1 LNHDA, CDR2 SQIVND (reference sequence). CDR3 length: 13 residues. The CDR3 loop is CASSIDFWGGAFF. The CDR3 coding sequence is TGTGCCAGTAGTATAGATTTTTGGGGAGGGGCTTTCTTT.

The V and J genes are TRBV28 and TRBJ1-5; 8 nucleotides line up with TRBD1. The CDR3 is 15 residues long. Germline CDR1 MDHEN, CDR2 SYDVKM. After removal of 7 bases from V and 0 bases from J, the junction contained 5 bases not matched to a gene. In DNA, the CDR3 is TGTGCCAGCACCCTGACAGGGGATAGCAATCAGCCCCAGCATTTT. This translates into CASTLTGDSNQPQHF.

The chain couples TRBV3-1 (or the pseudogene TRBV3-2) to TRBJ2-7; 10 positions agree with TRBD1. Germline loops: CDR1 LGHDT, CDR2 YNNKEL (reference sequence). The CDR3 spans 18 residues. J gave up 2 bases and V 0 bases, and 10 bases lay outside the gene matches. CDR3 sequence: CASSQDLGGGQGPYEQYF. The CDR3 nucleotides are TGTGCCAGCAGCCAAGATCTGGGTGGGGGACAGGGGCCCTACGAGCAGTACTTC.

This chain connects TRBV14 to TRBJ2-2; 10 nucleotides match TRBD2. The germline V gene has CDR1 SGHDN and CDR2 FVKESK. J lost 6 bases, V lost 4 bases, and 8 bases had no gene match. The CDR3 is made up of 16 amino acids. The CDR3: CASSLKRGGLPGELFF. In nucleotides, the CDR3 is TGTGCCAGCAGCCTCAAGCGGGGGGGCCTTCCCGGGGAGCTGTTTTTT.

The chain employs TRBV30 and TRBJ1-6; no reliable D call. CDR1 and CDR2 from the germline V gene are GTSNPN and SVGIG (reference sequence). This CDR3 is built from 13 residues. V was shortened by 0 bases and J by 10 bases, with 10 bases between the two germline ends. The CDR3 coding sequence is TGTGCCTGGAGTGTTGGAGGGTACTCACCCCTCCACTTT. Amino acid sequence: CAWSVGGYSPLHF.

CDR3: CSFSGSYGYTF. CDR3 nucleotide sequence: TGCAGCTTCTCCGGGAGCTATGGCTACACCTTC. The gene calls are TRBV29-1 and TRBJ1-2; D ambiguous. The CDR3 length is 11 residues. From germline, CDR1 is SQVTM and CDR2 ANQGSEA. Trimming removed 8 bases from V and 4 bases from J, with 11 bases in between.

The chain carries TRBV5-1 and TRBJ1-1; 11 nucleotides match TRBD1. Germline values: CDR1 SGHRS, CDR2 YFSETQ. After removal of 4 bases from V and 1 base from J, the junction contained 6 bases not matched to a gene. The CDR3 is 16 amino acids. CDR3 amino acids: CASSRDRGWSNTEAFF. The CDR3 coding sequence is TGCGCCAGCAGCAGGGACAGGGGGTGGTCGAACACTGAAGCTTTCTTT.

The chain is built from TRBV27 and TRBJ1-2; TRBD1 aligns across 7 bases. The CDR3 spans 15 residues. CDR1 MNHEY and CDR2 SMNVEV come from the germline V gene (reference sequence). J gave up 2 bases and V 6 bases, and 9 bases lay outside the gene matches. The CDR3 region is CASRTYRGRNYGYTF. The CDR3, as DNA: TGTGCCAGCAGGACTTACAGGGGAAGGAACTATGGCTACACCTTC.

This rearrangement joins TRBV27 to TRBJ1-3; 8 bases align to TRBD1. V gave up 6 bases and J gave up 1 base; unmatched junction bases: 2. The CDR3 covers 14 residues. Germline V gene lookup returns CDR1 MNHEY and CDR2 SMNVEV (reference sequence). CDR3 nucleotides: TGTGCCAGCAGGGACAGGGCGTCTGGAAACACCATATATTTT. This translates into CASRDRASGNTIYF.

The table lists this clone with a few counts. Other DNA sequences in this specimen translate into the identical CDR3. The chain joins TRBV24-1 to TRBJ2-7, with D unresolved. V lost 1 base to trimming and J lost 4 bases, with 4 bases between them. Germline V lookup: CDR1 KGHDR, CDR2 SFDVKD. The CDR3 totals 12 residues. CDR3 loop: CATSDFGYEQYF. In DNA form, the CDR3 reads TGTGCCACCAGTGATTTCGGGTACGAGCAGTACTTC.

The V gene is TRBV3-1 (or the pseudogene TRBV3-2), the J gene TRBJ1-2; D may be TRBD1 (5 bases). The ends were cut back, 4 bases at V and 7 bases at J, with 13 bases in the middle. CDR1 is LGHDT, CDR2 YNNKEL, per germline (reference sequence). The CDR3 has 13 residues. The chain's CDR3 is CASSPRGGVGYTF. CDR3 DNA sequence: TGTGCCAGCAGCCCGCGGGGGGGGGTTGGCTACACCTTC.

The chain is built from TRBV27 and TRBJ2-5; possible D gene TRBD1, 5 bases. The V gene's germline CDR1 is MNHEY and CDR2 SMNVEV (reference sequence). The CDR3 is 17 residues long. Trimming took 6 bases from V and 2 from J, leaving 22 bases between them. The CDR3 DNA reads as TGTGCCAGCAGCATAGGACACGGCCTTTTCCCACAAGAGACCCAGTACTTC. It is translated as CASSIGHGLFPQETQYF.

The chain is built from TRBV27 and TRBJ2-7, with D perhaps TRBD2 (5 bases). Germline V CDR1 and CDR2: MNHEY, SMNVEV (reference sequence). V lost 6 bases and J 6 bases, leaving 15 bases between the germline ends. This CDR3 has 13 amino acids. CDR3 nucleotides: TGTGCCAGCAGACCTCCTAGCATGGCCGAGCAGTACTTC. Encoded protein: CASRPPSMAEQYF.

The V and J genes are TRBV6-6 and TRBJ1-3; D is uncertain. Germline CDR1 and CDR2: MNHNY and SVGAGI (reference sequence). Trimming shortened V by 4 bases and J by 9 bases, and 10 bases separated the two germline ends. The CDR3 contains 12 residues. CDR3 loop: CASSSAGGTIYF. CDR3 DNA sequence: TGTGCCAGCAGTTCGGCGGGAGGCACCATATATTTT.

The genes are TRBV19 and TRBJ2-5; 8 bases align to TRBD2. CDR1 is LNHDA and CDR2 is SQIVND in the germline V gene (reference sequence). Trimming at V came to 6 bases and at J to 5 bases, leaving 5 bases not matched to a gene. There are 13 residues in the CDR3. The CDR3 protein is CASSGGVAETQYF. DNA for the CDR3: TGTGCCAGTAGCGGGGGGGTAGCGGAGACCCAGTACTTC.

This chain connects TRBV4-1 to TRBJ2-5; TRBD2 matches 12 bases. Germline V gene data show CDR1 as MGHRA and CDR2 as YSYEKL. With 6 bases clipped from V and 5 bases from J, the junction kept 7 bases outside the gene matches. This CDR3 region has 15 residues. The CDR3 DNA follows: TGCGCCAGCAGACCTAGCGGGGGGGTCGGTGAGACCCAGTACTTC. Its protein product is CASRPSGGVGETQYF.

V and J are TRBV30 and TRBJ1-5; D perhaps matches TRBD1 (5 bases). The CDR3 consists of 13 residues. Germline CDR1 GTSNPN, CDR2 SVGIG (reference sequence). The V gene lost 2 bases and the J gene lost 4 bases, with 9 bases spanning the gap. CDR3 region: CAWSNRPNQPQHF. The CDR3 DNA is TGTGCCTGGAGTAACAGGCCTAATCAGCCCCAGCATTTT.

V usage is TRBV28 and J usage is TRBJ2-7; D possibly corresponds to TRBD2 (5 bases). CDR1 and CDR2 (germline): MDHEN, SYDVKM. Trimming stripped 3 bases from V and 3 bases from J, with 12 bases between. The length of the CDR3 is 14 residues. The CDR3 reads CASSFLPGGYEQYF. CDR3 DNA sequence: TGTGCCAGCAGTTTCCTTCCAGGAGGCTACGAGCAGTACTTC.

V gene TRBV9 combines with J gene TRBJ2-1; 7 bases are a match to TRBD1. The germline gives CDR1 SGDLS, CDR2 YYNGEE. V lost 4 bases and J lost 0; bases outside the gene matches: 4. CDR3 size: 15 residues. CDR3 protein: CASSTQGSSYNEQFF. The CDR3 coding sequence is TGTGCCAGCAGCACACAGGGGAGCTCCTACAATGAGCAGTTCTTC.